Below, one T cell receptor beta chain is given with its context. Antigen specificity is unknown. The data stem from a study of shared clonotypes between healthy human individuals. Trimming at V came to 7 bases and at J to 7 bases, leaving 15 bases not matched to a gene. The CDR3 sequence is 15 residues long. Germline lookup yields CDR1 MNHEY and CDR2 SMNVEV (reference sequence). Naive CD8 cells lacked CD45RO, underwent positive selection for CCR7 and left out terminally differentiated effector memory CD45RA+ cells. The assay was immunoSEQ multiplex PCR, and TCRdb's table has in-frame clones only and misses some. The top ten hold more than 1.5% of the sample, which has more than 2 million clones, roughly 95% seen once. Overall study findings and caveats: Rarefaction showed that sequencing of sorted subsets was incomplete (despite large depth).

Sequenced: naive CD8+ T cells from PBMCs. V and J are TRBV27 and TRBJ2-7; TRBD2 agrees at 8 bases. The source of this sequence is a man younger than 35 in good health. Some clones in this sample may be carry-over from other donors' samples. The CDR3 region has the DNA TGTGCCAGCAATAATCTTAGCGGGACCATTTTAGAGCAGTACTTC. Encoded protein: CASNNLSGTILEQYF.